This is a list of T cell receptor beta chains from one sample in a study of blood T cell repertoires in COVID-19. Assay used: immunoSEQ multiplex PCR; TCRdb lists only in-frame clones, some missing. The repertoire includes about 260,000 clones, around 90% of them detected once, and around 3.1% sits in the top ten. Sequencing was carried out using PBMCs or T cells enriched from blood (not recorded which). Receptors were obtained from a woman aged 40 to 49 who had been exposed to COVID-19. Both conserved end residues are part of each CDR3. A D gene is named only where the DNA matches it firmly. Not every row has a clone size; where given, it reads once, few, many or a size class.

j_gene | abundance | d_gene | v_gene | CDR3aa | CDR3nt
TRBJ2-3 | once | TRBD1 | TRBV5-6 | CASSLAGTGTDTQYF | TGTGCCAGCAGCTTGGCCGGGACAGGCACAGATACGCAGTATTTT
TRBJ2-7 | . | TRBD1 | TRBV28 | CASRRTGPLYYEQYF | TGTGCCAGCAGGCGGACAGGACCTTTATACTACGAGCAGTACTTC
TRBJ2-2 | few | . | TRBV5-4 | CASSLARSGNTGELFF | TGTGCCAGCAGCTTGGCCCGGAGCGGGAACACCGGGGAGCTGTTTTTT
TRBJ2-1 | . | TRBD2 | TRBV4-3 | CASSQDRLAGGSYNEQFF | TGCGCCAGCAGCCAAGATCGGCTAGCGGGGGGATCCTACAATGAGCAGTTCTTC
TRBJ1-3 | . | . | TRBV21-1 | CASSESGGNTIYF | TGTGCCAGCAGCGAGTCCGGGGGGAACACCATATATTTT
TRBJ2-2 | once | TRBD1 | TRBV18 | CASSPGTGGLLGSGELFF | TGTGCCAGCTCGCCCGGGACAGGGGGCCTTCTGGGGTCCGGGGAGCTGTTTTTT
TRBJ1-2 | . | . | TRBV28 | CATRPPGLGFDGYTF | TGTGCCACTCGCCCCCCAGGGTTAGGATTCGATGGCTACACCTTC
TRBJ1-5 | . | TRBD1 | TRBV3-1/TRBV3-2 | CASSQDPTGNQPQHF | TGTGCCAGCAGCCAAGACCCGACAGGGAATCAGCCCCAGCATTTT
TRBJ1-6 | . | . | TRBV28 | CASSSRVRSPLHF | TGTGCCAGCAGTAGCAGGGTTCGTTCACCCCTCCACTTT
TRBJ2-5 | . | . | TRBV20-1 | CSPDKQETQYF | TGCAGTCCGGACAAACAAGAGACCCAGTACTTC
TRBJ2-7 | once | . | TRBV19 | CASSPLPGVPLYEQYF | TGTGCCAGTAGTCCCCTCCCAGGGGTCCCTCTATACGAGCAGTACTTC
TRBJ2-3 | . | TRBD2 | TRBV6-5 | CASSSWSSGGDTQYF | TGTGCCAGCAGTTCATGGTCCAGCGGGGGAGATACGCAGTATTTT
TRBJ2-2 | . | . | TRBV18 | CASSPIRSNTGELFF | TGTGCCAGCTCACCAATTCGGTCGAACACCGGGGAGCTGTTTTTT
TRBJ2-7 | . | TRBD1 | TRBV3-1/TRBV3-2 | CATRDRLEQYF | TGTGCCACAAGGGACAGGCTAGAGCAGTACTTC
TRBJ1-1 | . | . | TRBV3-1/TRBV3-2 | CASSQGGAVNTEAFF | TGTGCCAGCAGCCAAGGTGGGGCAGTGAACACTGAAGCTTTCTTT
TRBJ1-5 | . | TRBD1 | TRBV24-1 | CATSEGTAYSNQPQHF | TGTGCCACCAGTGAAGGGACAGCTTATAGCAATCAGCCCCAGCATTTT
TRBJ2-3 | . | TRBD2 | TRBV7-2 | CASSLRDYIPTDTQYF | TGTGCCAGCAGCCTCAGGGACTACATACCCACAGATACGCAGTATTTT
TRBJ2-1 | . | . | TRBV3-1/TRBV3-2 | CASSHGTQVLFF | TGTGCCAGCAGCCACGGGACTCAGGTTCTGTTCTTC
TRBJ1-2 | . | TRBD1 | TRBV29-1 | CSVLLEGAGGYTF | TGCAGCGTTCTTCTTGAGGGGGCAGGTGGCTACACCTTC
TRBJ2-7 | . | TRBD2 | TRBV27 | CASSLDTPGTSGRFSAYEQYF | TGTGCCAGCAGTTTAGATACTCCCGGGACTAGCGGGAGGTTTTCAGCGTACGAGCAGTACTTC
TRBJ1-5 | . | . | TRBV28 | CASSLGPRRSPSPQHF | TGTGCCAGCAGTTTGGGGCCCCGCAGGAGTCCGTCGCCCCAGCATTTT
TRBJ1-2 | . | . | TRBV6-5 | CAVRPTANYGYTF | TGTGCCGTACGGCCGACAGCAAACTATGGCTACACCTTC
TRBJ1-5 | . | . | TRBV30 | CAWSPSVGSQPQHF | TGTGCCTGGAGTCCTTCAGTGGGGAGTCAGCCCCAGCATTTT
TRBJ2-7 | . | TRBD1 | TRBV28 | CASSTSGQGRYEQYF | TGTGCCAGCAGTACCTCCGGACAGGGGCGCTACGAGCAGTACTTC
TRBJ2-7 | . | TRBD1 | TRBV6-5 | CASSTQGVTYEQYF | TGTGCCAGCAGTACCCAGGGGGTGACCTACGAGCAGTACTTC
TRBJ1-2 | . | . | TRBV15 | CATSSRREDPYTF | TGTGCCACCAGCAGCCGGAGGGAGGACCCCTACACCTTC
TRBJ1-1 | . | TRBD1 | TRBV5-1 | CASTWTGGAEAFF | TGCGCCAGCACCTGGACAGGGGGCGCTGAAGCTTTCTTT
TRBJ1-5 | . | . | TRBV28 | CASSFGVRGPQHF | TGTGCCAGCAGTTTTGGGGTGCGGGGCCCCCAGCATTTT
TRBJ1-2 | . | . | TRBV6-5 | CASSYSQGGRVYGYTF | TGTGCCAGCAGTTACTCTCAAGGAGGTAGAGTCTATGGCTACACCTTC
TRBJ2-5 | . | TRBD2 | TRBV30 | CAWSVDSGVETQYF | TGTGCCTGGAGTGTTGATAGCGGGGTAGAGACCCAGTACTTC
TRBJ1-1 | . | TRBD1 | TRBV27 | CASSLRKRTGGTNTEAFF | TGTGCCAGCAGTTTAAGAAAGCGGACAGGGGGGACCAACACTGAAGCTTTCTTT
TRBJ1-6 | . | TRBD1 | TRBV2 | CASGGTGDDSPLHF | TGTGCCAGCGGCGGGACAGGGGATGATTCACCCCTCCACTTT
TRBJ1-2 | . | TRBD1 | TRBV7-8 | CASSFAPATGYGYTF | TGTGCCAGCAGCTTCGCTCCGGCGACAGGGTATGGCTACACCTTC
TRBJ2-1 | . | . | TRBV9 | CASSVAVGSFHEQFF | TGTGCCAGCAGCGTAGCTGTAGGTAGCTTCCATGAGCAGTTCTTC
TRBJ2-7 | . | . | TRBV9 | CASSVGPSYEQYF | TGTGCCAGCAGCGTAGGTCCGAGCTACGAGCAGTACTTC
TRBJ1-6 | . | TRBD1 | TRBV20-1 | CSAMDRATLHF | TGCAGTGCAATGGACAGGGCCACCCTCCACTTT
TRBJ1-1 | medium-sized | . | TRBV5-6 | CASSLEQIGTEAFF | TGTGCCAGCAGCTTAGAACAGATAGGAACTGAAGCTTTCTTT
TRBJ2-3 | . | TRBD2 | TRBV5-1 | CASAGGRSDTQYF | TGCGCCAGCGCGGGGGGGCGGTCAGATACGCAGTATTTT
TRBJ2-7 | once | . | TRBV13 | CASSLSGSYEQYF | TGTGCCAGCAGCTTATCGGGGAGCTACGAGCAGTACTTC
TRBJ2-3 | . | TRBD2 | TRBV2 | CASSDTSGTDTQYF | TGTGCCAGCAGTGATACTAGCGGAACAGATACGCAGTATTTT
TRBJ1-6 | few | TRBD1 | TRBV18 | CASSRAAGQGRTYNSPLHF | TGTGCCAGCTCACGCGCTGCTGGACAGGGGAGAACCTATAATTCACCCCTCCACTTT
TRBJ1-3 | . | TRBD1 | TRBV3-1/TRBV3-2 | CASSRRDRSFSGNTIYF | TGTGCCAGCAGCCGGAGGGACAGGTCCTTCTCTGGAAACACCATATATTTT
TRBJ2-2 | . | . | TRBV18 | CASSPARGNTGELFF | TGTGCCAGCTCACCGGCCAGGGGGAACACCGGGGAGCTGTTTTTT
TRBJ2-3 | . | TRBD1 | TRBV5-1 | CASSLATWDRLTDTQYF | TGTGCCAGCAGCTTGGCTACTTGGGACAGACTCACAGATACGCAGTATTTT
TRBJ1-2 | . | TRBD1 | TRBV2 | CASRFGTGGDGYTF | TGTGCCAGCAGATTTGGGACAGGGGGTGACGGCTACACCTTC
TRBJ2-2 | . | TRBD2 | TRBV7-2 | CASSPSGGNTGELFF | TGTGCCAGCAGCCCAAGCGGGGGAAACACCGGGGAGCTGTTTTTT
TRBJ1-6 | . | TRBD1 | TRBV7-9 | CASSALGTGGSPLHF | TGTGCCAGCAGCGCACTGGGGACAGGGGGTTCACCCCTCCACTTT